The clone carrying this TCR beta chain was seen a single time. Original handling: Amplification with reference gene primers provided the estimates of nucleated cell counts. The protocol was immunoSEQ multiplex PCR, while the TCRdb copy is restricted to in-frame clones and leaves out a portion. Clone size and the V and J calls come from that table; the DNA yielded D and trimming. The sample shows a few hundred thousand clones, more than 75% of them seen only once. The entry originates in a study of blood T cell repertoires in COVID-19. Study-level background: COVID-19 samples, acute and convalescent, were from the United States, Italy and Spain. Nucleic acid was either cDNA or gDNA, and it came from T cells, B-cell-depleted T cells, or PBMCs.

CDR3 length: 15 residues. V was pared by 7 bases and J by 2 bases, with 18 bases between. The germline gives CDR1 SGDLS, CDR2 YYNGEE. The age range of participants was roughly 18 to 90 years, with residence in more than 20 US areas. This clonotype was obtained from a young man with acute COVID-19. The chain joins TRBV9 to TRBJ1-2; D possibly corresponds to TRBD1 (5 bases). The sequencing sample was made of PBMCs or T cells enriched from blood (not recorded which). The CDR3 DNA is TGTGCCAGCGGGCAGGGACTAGTGGGAAACTATGGCTACACCTTC. Amino acids: CASGQGLVGNYGYTF. Filled out from reference TRBV9 and TRBJ1-2, the complete variable domain reads DSGVTQTPKHLITATGQRVTLRCSPRSGDLSVYWYQQSLDQGLQFLIQYYNGEERAKGNILERFSAQQFPDLHSELNLSSLELGDSALYFCASGQGLVGNYGYTFGSGTRLTVV.